This entry lists 30 T cell receptor beta chains sequenced from one sample in a study of circulating and synovial CD4+ cells in juvenile arthritis. Clones were sequenced by immunoSEQ multiplex PCR, and TCRdb holds only the in-frame ones, with some missing. Counted here are roughly 2,300 clones, 75% to 90% occurring once; the ten biggest clones make up around 3.5%. The sequencing input was HLA-DR+ CD4+ T cells from blood. Subset here: circulating pathogenic-like lymphocytes, sorted as HLA-DR+CD14-CD3+CD4+CD25low/- blood T cells. All receptors come from a human donor with juvenile idiopathic arthritis.

The V gene is TRBV18, the J gene TRBJ2-2, with a weak D call TRBD2 (6 bases). Per the germline V gene, CDR1 is KGHSH and CDR2 is LQKENI. V lost 3 bases and J lost 7, with 15 bases in between. This CDR3 has 15 residues. The DNA of the CDR3 is TGTGCCAGCTCACCGATAGGGACTTACGGCGGGGAGCTGTTTTTT. Its translation: CASSPIGTYGGELFF.

The chain recombines TRBV29-1 with TRBJ2-5; TRBD1 matches at 8 bases. The junction had 9 bases not matched to a gene; V was cut back by 7 bases and J by 2 bases. The CDR3 extends over 14 amino acids. Germline V lookup: CDR1 SQVTM, CDR2 ANQGSEA. CDR3 region: CSASPGTGQETQYF. The CDR3 DNA follows: TGCAGCGCTTCCCCCGGGACAGGTCAAGAGACCCAGTACTTC.

About this clone itself: The junction departs from the called germline gene at one end, perhaps through a read error. The genes are TRBV16 and TRBJ1-6, with D unresolved. Germline CDR1 and CDR2: KGHSY and FQNENV. The CDR3 runs to 12 residues. This CDR3 is CASSQFHSPLHF. The DNA of the CDR3 is TGTGCCAGCAGCCAATTCCATTCCCCCCTCCACTTT.

Points on this clone: One junction end does not reproduce the germline sequence, and a read error may be involved. The chain joins TRBV10-3 to TRBJ2-3, with TRBD2 as a possible D gene (6 bases). This CDR3 region has 16 residues. Germline V gene data show CDR1 as ENHRY and CDR2 as SYGVKD. CDR3 bases: TGTGCCATCAGTCCAGGGACTGCTACTTTCACAGATGCGCAGTATTTT. It yields the protein CAISPGTATFTDAQYF.

The genes are TRBV4-3 and TRBJ1-4, with 12 bases lining up with TRBD1. The ends lost 3 bases at V and 5 bases at J; junction bases unmatched: 4. This CDR3 comprises 16 residues. CDR1 is LGHNA and CDR2 is YSLEER in the germline V gene. CDR3 sequence: CASSQGQGAVNEKLFF. The CDR3 coding sequence is TGCGCCAGCAGCCAGGGACAGGGGGCCGTAAATGAAAAACTGTTTTTT.

The chain uses TRBV29-1 and TRBJ2-5; a weak D match, TRBD1 (5 bases). CDR1 is SQVTM and CDR2 is ANQGSEA in the germline V gene. V was trimmed by 0 bases and J by 4 bases, leaving 9 bases between them. This CDR3 region has 13 residues. This chain's CDR3 is CSVEERGGETQYF. The CDR3, as DNA: TGCAGCGTTGAAGAAAGGGGCGGAGAGACCCAGTACTTC.

This clone occurred once. The chain employs TRBV7-2 and TRBJ1-2; D possibly corresponds to TRBD1 (5 bases). The germline CDR1 and CDR2 sequences are SGHTA and FQGNSA. The V end lost 5 bases, the J end lost 8 bases, and 9 bases lay between the germline ends. The CDR3 is 11 amino acids. The CDR3 region has the DNA TGTGCCAGCAGCAATGCAGGGGGCTACACCTTC. It yields the protein CASSNAGGYTF.

The chain has TRBV6-6 and TRBJ1-5; D is possibly TRBD1 (6 bases). Trimming cost V 8 bases and J 6 bases, with 11 bases left between them. Germline CDR1 and CDR2: MNHNY and SVGAGI (reference sequence). The CDR3 covers 12 residues. In nucleotides, the CDR3 is TGTGCCAGCGGAAAGACAGGTCAGCCCCAGCATTTT. It codes for CASGKTGQPQHF.

This chain connects TRBV7-2 to TRBJ2-5; TRBD2 aligns across 7 bases. Germline trimming cut 5 bases from V and 1 base from J; bases unmatched to any gene: 1. The germline gives CDR1 SGHTA, CDR2 FQGNSA. CDR3 length equals 13 residues. In DNA form, the CDR3 reads TGTGCCAGCAGCAGCGGGGTCCAAGAGACCCAGTACTTC. Protein product: CASSSGVQETQYF.

This sequence joins TRBV7-3 and TRBJ2-1; perhaps TRBD2 as D (5 bases). V lost 2 bases and J lost 6, with 20 bases in between. The CDR3 sequence is 17 residues long. From germline, CDR1 is SGHTA and CDR2 FQGTGA. CDR3 residues: CASSLGPPGLKTNEQFF. In DNA, the CDR3 is TGTGCCAGCAGCTTAGGGCCCCCCGGACTGAAAACCAATGAGCAGTTCTTC. Full variable domain (remainder filled in from reference TRBV7-3 and TRBJ2-1): GAGVSQTPSNKVTEKGKYVELRCDPISGHTALYWYRQSLGQGPEFLIYFQGTGAADDSGLPNDRFFAVRPEGSVSTLKIQRTERGDSAVYLCASSLGPPGLKTNEQFFGPGTRLTVL.

J is TRBJ2-7 and V is TRBV7-8; 7 nucleotides agree with TRBD1. The CDR3 runs 16 residues. Germline assignment: CDR1 SGHVS and CDR2 FQNEAQ. With V trimmed by 5 bases and J by 0 bases, 10 bases remained unmatched. The CDR3 loop reads CASSTQSGTASYEQYF. CDR3 DNA sequence: TGTGCCAGCAGCACACAATCCGGGACAGCCTCCTACGAGCAGTACTTC.

The chain recombines TRBV5-5 with TRBJ2-6; 13 nucleotides match TRBD2. Germline lookup yields CDR1 SGHKS and CDR2 YYEKEE (reference sequence). The CDR3 is 19 amino acids. V shed 2 bases and J 0 bases; nucleotides not matched to a gene: 5. CDR3 nucleotide sequence: TGTGCCAGCAGCTTCCGGACTAGCGGGGGCCTCTCTGGGGCCAACGTCCTGACTTTC. It translates to CASSFRTSGGLSGANVLTF. Filled out from reference TRBV5-5 and TRBJ2-6, the complete variable domain reads DAGVTQSPTHLIKTRGQQVTLRCSPISGHKSVSWYQQVLGQGPQFIFQYYEKEERGRGNFPDRFSARQFPNYSSELNVNALLLGDSALYLCASSFRTSGGLSGANVLTFGAGSRLTVL.

CDR3 protein: CASSLGAGMSYEQYF. The CDR3 DNA is TGTGCCAGCAGCTTAGGGGCGGGGATGTCCTACGAGCAGTACTTC. V gene TRBV7-2 combines with J gene TRBJ2-7, with D tentatively TRBD2 (6 bases). This CDR3 has 15 residues. Germline CDR1 SGHTA, CDR2 FQGNSA. V lost 1 base, J lost 1 base, and 11 bases lay in between.

Comments on this clone: Within the sample, other DNA sequences also encode this same CDR3. The V and J genes are TRBV25-1 and TRBJ1-6, with D perhaps TRBD1 (5 bases). Germline V gives CDR1 MGHDK, CDR2 SYGVNS. V lost 7 bases and J 7 bases, leaving 14 bases between the germline ends. This CDR3 is built from 14 residues. This CDR3 reads CASTTPTANSPLHF. Written as DNA, the CDR3 is TGTGCCAGCACTACCCCGACAGCCAATTCACCCCTCCACTTT.

The rearrangement uses TRBV2 and TRBJ1-5; 7 bases match TRBD1. Germline lookup yields CDR1 SNHLY and CDR2 FYNNEI. The trim removed 6 bases at V and 1 base at J, leaving 6 bases unmatched. This CDR3 is 15 amino acids long. DNA of the CDR3: TGTGCCAGCAGGCCCGACAGGGTGAGCAATCAGCCCCAGCATTTT. It is translated as CASRPDRVSNQPQHF.

The chain recombines TRBV7-2 with TRBJ2-3; the match to TRBD1 covers 8 bases. Per the germline V gene, CDR1 is SGHTA and CDR2 is FQGNSA. The CDR3 has 14 amino acids. The V gene end was trimmed by 6 bases and the J gene end by 1 base; junction bases not matched to a gene: 3. CDR3: CASRRDRRTDTQYF. CDR3 nucleotides: TGTGCCAGCAGGCGGGACAGGCGCACAGATACGCAGTATTTT.

The chain is built from TRBV30 and TRBJ1-4, with 10 bases that match TRBD1. CDR1 and CDR2 (germline): GTSNPN, SVGIG (reference sequence). The CDR3 sequence is 16 residues long. Unmatched junction bases numbered 6, after V lost 2 bases and J lost 3 bases. CDR3 DNA: TGTGCCTGGAGTCGAGGACAGGGGGGGGCTAATGAAAAACTGTTTTTT. It codes for CAWSRGQGGANEKLFF. The variable domain in full, with the rest retrieved from reference TRBV30 and TRBJ1-4, is SQTIHQWPATLVQPVGSPLSLECTVEGTSNPNLYWYRQAAGRGLQLLFYSVGIGQISSEVPQNLSASRPQDRQFILSSKKLLLSDSGFYLCAWSRGQGGANEKLFFGSGTQLSVL.

This CDR3 reads CATSRSGGNSGNTIYF. The CDR3 DNA sequence: TGTGCCACCAGCCGGTCAGGGGGCAACTCTGGAAACACCATATATTTT. The gene calls are TRBV15 and TRBJ1-3, with 8 nucleotides matching TRBD1. J lost 0 bases, V lost 5 bases, and 6 bases had no gene match. CDR3 size: 16 residues. CDR1 is LNHNV, CDR2 YYDKDF, per germline (reference sequence).

This clone was seen only a few times. CDR3: CAGSWGPDTEAFF. CDR3 sequence (DNA): TGTGCTGGTTCATGGGGCCCCGACACTGAAGCTTTCTTT. The chain recombines TRBV12-5 with TRBJ1-1, with D possibly TRBD1 on 5 matching bases. V was shortened by 11 bases and J by 3 bases, with 16 bases between the two germline ends. Germline CDR1 LGHNT, CDR2 FRNRAP. The CDR3 is made up of 13 amino acids.

The genes are TRBV29-1 and TRBJ1-2; tentatively, D is TRBD1 (5 bases). The ends were cut back, 5 bases at V and 7 bases at J, with 23 bases in the middle. The CDR3 covers 15 residues. Per germline, CDR1 SQVTM and CDR2 ANQGSEA. CDR3 region: CSVISSMGGSGGYTF. As DNA, the CDR3 is TGCAGCGTTATTTCCTCGATGGGGGGATCGGGTGGCTACACCTTC.

The gene calls are TRBV5-4 and TRBJ1-1, with 7 bases that match TRBD1. Germline V gene sequence: CDR1 SGHNT, CDR2 YYREEE (reference sequence). CDR3 length equals 14 residues. The V and J ends lost 2 bases and 5 bases, in that order; junction bases with no gene match: 6. The CDR3 bases are TGTGCCAGCAGCTTCAGGGGGGTGGGTACTGAAGCTTTCTTT. Its protein is CASSFRGVGTEAFF.

The V and J genes are TRBV30 and TRBJ1-4; a weak D match, TRBD1 (6 bases). V was trimmed by 2 bases and J by 8 bases, leaving 15 bases between them. Germline loops: CDR1 GTSNPN, CDR2 SVGIG (reference sequence). This CDR3 is built from 14 residues. The CDR3: CAWSRGRGAEKLFF. CDR3 DNA: TGTGCCTGGAGTAGGGGGAGGGGAGCCGAAAAACTGTTTTTT. The full variable domain, completed using reference TRBV30 and TRBJ1-4, is SQTIHQWPATLVQPVGSPLSLECTVEGTSNPNLYWYRQAAGRGLQLLFYSVGIGQISSEVPQNLSASRPQDRQFILSSKKLLLSDSGFYLCAWSRGRGAEKLFFGSGTQLSVL.

The chain employs TRBV7-6 and TRBJ2-2, with TRBD2 matching 7 bases. CDR1 and CDR2 (germline): SGHVS, FNYEAQ. Trimming removed 4 bases from V and 7 bases from J; junction bases left unmatched: 9. The CDR3 extends over 15 amino acids. The CDR3 DNA follows: TGTGCCAGCAGCTCCCCGCCGTGGGGGGGCGGGGAGCTGTTTTTT. It encodes CASSSPPWGGGELFF.

This chain joins TRBV4-3 and TRBJ2-7, with 9 bases matching TRBD2. The CDR3 consists of 14 residues. Germline loops: CDR1 LGHNA, CDR2 YSLEER. V lost 4 bases to trimming and J lost 2 bases; unmatched junction nucleotides: 3. CDR3 DNA sequence: TGCGCCAGCAGCCCGGGACTAGCTGCCTACGAGCAGTACTTC. As protein: CASSPGLAAYEQYF.

In the case of this clone: Other DNA sequences of this sample code for an identical CDR3. This chain connects TRBV7-8 to TRBJ2-3, with 9 bases lining up with TRBD2. There are 16 residues in the CDR3. Germline loops: CDR1 SGHVS, CDR2 FQNEAQ. V lost 0 bases to trimming and J lost 2 bases; unmatched junction nucleotides: 3. This CDR3 reads CASSLALAGITDTQYF. The CDR3 region has the DNA TGTGCCAGCAGCTTAGCGCTAGCGGGAATCACAGATACGCAGTATTTT.

The gene calls are TRBV7-9 and TRBJ1-1, with TRBD1 matching 8 bases. The junction had 3 bases not matched to a gene; V was cut back by 5 bases and J by 1 base. Looked up from germline, CDR1 is SEHNR and CDR2 is FQNEAQ (reference sequence). The CDR3 contains 14 residues. The CDR3 nucleotides are TGTGCCAGCAGCCAACAGGGGGGGAACACTGAAGCTTTCTTT. Residues: CASSQQGGNTEAFF. Looking up the rest from reference TRBV7-9 and TRBJ1-1 gives the full variable domain: DTGVSQNPRHKITKRGQNVTFRCDPISEHNRLYWYRQTLGQGPEFLTYFQNEAQLEKSRLLSDRFSAERPKGSFSTLEIQRTEQGDSAMYLCASSQQGGNTEAFFGQGTRLTVV.

V is TRBV10-3 and J is TRBJ2-7, with D tentatively TRBD2 (6 bases). There are 14 residues in the CDR3. V lost 2 bases and J lost 2, with 10 bases in between. Germline V lookup: CDR1 ENHRY, CDR2 SYGVKD. This chain's CDR3 is CAISETRLAYEQYF. The CDR3 DNA follows: TGTGCCATCAGTGAGACCAGACTAGCCTACGAGCAGTACTTC.

In regard to this clone: Other nucleotide sequences in the sample specify the same CDR3. This chain joins TRBV15 and TRBJ2-3; D is perhaps TRBD2 (6 bases). With 1 base removed from V and 3 bases from J, the gap between germline ends came to 29 bases. In germline, CDR1 is LNHNV, CDR2 YYDKDF (reference sequence). The CDR3 is made up of 21 amino acids. CDR3 region: CATSRVRRGPRRGYGTDTQYF. The CDR3 DNA follows: TGTGCCACCAGCAGAGTGCGCCGTGGTCCTCGGAGGGGTTACGGTACAGATACGCAGTATTTT.

The chain uses TRBV11-3 and TRBJ1-1; 9 bases fit TRBD1. There are 15 residues in the CDR3. Trimming took 4 bases from V and 4 from J; bases not matched to a gene: 7. Germline CDR1 SGHNT, CDR2 YENEEA. In DNA form, the CDR3 reads TGTGCCAGCAGCTCCCCCGACAGGGGGGTCACTGAAGCTTTCTTT. Protein product: CASSSPDRGVTEAFF.

On this clone itself: Within the sample, other DNA sequences also encode this same CDR3. The chain uses TRBV5-1 and TRBJ1-6, with D uncertain. The V gene's germline CDR1 is SGHRS and CDR2 YFSETQ. Deletions cut 4 bases from V and 0 bases from J, with 17 bases between. CDR3 length equals 18 residues. The CDR3 sequence is CASSPAVYRSSYNSPLHF. The CDR3 coding sequence is TGCGCCAGCAGCCCCGCAGTTTATCGGAGCTCCTATAATTCACCCCTCCACTTT.